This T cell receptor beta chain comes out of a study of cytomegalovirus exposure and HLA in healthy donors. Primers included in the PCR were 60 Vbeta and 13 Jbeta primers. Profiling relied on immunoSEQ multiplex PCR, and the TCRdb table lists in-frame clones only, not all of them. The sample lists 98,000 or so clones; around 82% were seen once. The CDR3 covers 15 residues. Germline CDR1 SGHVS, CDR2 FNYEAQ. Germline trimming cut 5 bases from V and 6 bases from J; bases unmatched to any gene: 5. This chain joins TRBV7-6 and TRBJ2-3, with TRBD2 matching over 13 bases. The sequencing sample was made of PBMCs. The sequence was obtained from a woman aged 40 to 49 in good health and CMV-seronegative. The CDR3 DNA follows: TGTGCCAGCAGCCGGACTAGCGGGAGTCTTGATACGCAGTATTTT. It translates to CASSRTSGSLDTQYF.